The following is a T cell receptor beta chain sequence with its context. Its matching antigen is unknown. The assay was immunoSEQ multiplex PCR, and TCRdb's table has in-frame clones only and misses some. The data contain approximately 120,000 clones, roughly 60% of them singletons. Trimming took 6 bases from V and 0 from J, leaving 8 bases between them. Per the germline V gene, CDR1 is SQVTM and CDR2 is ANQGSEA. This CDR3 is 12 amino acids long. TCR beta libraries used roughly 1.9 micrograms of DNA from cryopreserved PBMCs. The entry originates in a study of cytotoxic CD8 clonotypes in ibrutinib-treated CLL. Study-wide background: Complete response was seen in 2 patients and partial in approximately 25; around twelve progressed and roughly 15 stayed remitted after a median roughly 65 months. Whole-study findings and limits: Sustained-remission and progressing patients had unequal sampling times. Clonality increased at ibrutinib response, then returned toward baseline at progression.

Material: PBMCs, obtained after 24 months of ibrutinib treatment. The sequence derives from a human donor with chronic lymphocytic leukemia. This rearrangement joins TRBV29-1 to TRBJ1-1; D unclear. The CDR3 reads CSVEAVNTEAFF. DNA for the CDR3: TGCAGCGTCGAGGCCGTGAACACTGAAGCTTTCTTT.